This T cell receptor beta chain was documented in a study of Ad26.COV2.S vaccination and SARS-CoV-2 variants. For the study at large: Of the COV1001 trial arms, the Ad26.COV2.S arm included the donor.

Sequencing used immunoSEQ multiplex PCR; TCRdb keeps in-frame clones, though not all of them. The table shows 350,000 to 400,000 clones, with approximately 90% occurring only once. Described treatment: some 20 received Ad26.COV2.S at low or high dose, single or two shots; 5 received placebo; per-sample allocation not given. The investigators took samples on day 63 after the first vaccine or placebo injection. Germline V CDR1 and CDR2: MNHEY, SVGAGI. CDR3 size: 15 residues. The junction had 3 bases not matched to a gene; V was cut back by 2 bases and J by 5 bases. J is TRBJ2-2 and V is TRBV6-5, with 9 bases fitting TRBD1. The sequence came from a person aged 18-60 years who received the Ad26.COV2.S COVID-19 vaccine or a placebo. The material was peripheral blood, obtained in a trial of Ad26.COV2.S vaccine versus placebo. As DNA, the CDR3 is TGTGCCAGCAGTTACGGGACAGGGAGGACCGGGGAGCTGTTTTTT. Translating it yields CASSYGTGRTGELFF.